Shown below are 2 T cell receptor beta chains from a single sample sequenced in a study of shared clonotypes between healthy human individuals. The data were produced by immunoSEQ multiplex PCR, yet TCRdb's version contains in-frame clones alone and is incomplete. The table lists roughly 2 million clones, around 95% of them singletons, with 0.1% to 0.15% in the top ten. The sequencing input was naive CD4+ T cells sorted from blood. The subset denotes: CD45RA+ positively selected. The receptors stem from a man between 18 and 29 years old in good health.

The genes are TRBV30 and TRBJ1-2; no reliable D call. The germline V gene has CDR1 GTSNPN and CDR2 SVGIG (reference sequence). Deletions cut 1 base from V and 4 bases from J, with 13 bases between. The CDR3 sequence is 14 residues long. CDR3 in amino acids: CAWSGRTIGYGYTF. CDR3 nucleotides: TGTGCCTGGAGTGGCAGGACGATTGGCTATGGCTACACCTTC.

This clone was counted once. The chain has TRBV6-6 and TRBJ1-5; D possibly corresponds to TRBD1 (5 bases). In germline, CDR1 is MNHNY, CDR2 SVGAGI (reference sequence). V was clipped by 11 bases and J by 0 bases, with 11 bases between them. CDR3 size: 13 residues. The CDR3 DNA is TGTGCCGGAGGGGCAGATAGCAATCAGCCCCAGCATTTT. Its protein product is CAGGADSNQPQHF.